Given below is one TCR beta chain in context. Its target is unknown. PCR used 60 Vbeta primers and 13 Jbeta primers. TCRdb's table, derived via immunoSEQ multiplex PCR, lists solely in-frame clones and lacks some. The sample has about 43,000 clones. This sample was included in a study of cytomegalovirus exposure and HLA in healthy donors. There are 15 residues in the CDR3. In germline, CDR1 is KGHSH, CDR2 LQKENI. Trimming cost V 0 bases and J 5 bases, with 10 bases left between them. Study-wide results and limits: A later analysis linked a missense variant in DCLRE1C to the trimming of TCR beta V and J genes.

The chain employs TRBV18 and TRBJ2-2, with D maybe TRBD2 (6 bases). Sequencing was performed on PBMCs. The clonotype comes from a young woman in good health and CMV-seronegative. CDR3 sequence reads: CASSPPSGLTGELFF. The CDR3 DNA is TGTGCCAGCTCACCACCGAGCGGGCTGACCGGGGAGCTGTTTTTT.